Listed below are T cell receptor beta chains from one sample, sequenced in a study of shared clonotypes between healthy human individuals. Sequenced by immunoSEQ multiplex PCR; TCRdb stores in-frame clones only, minus some. Of fewer than 650,000 clones in the sample, around 80% were seen once. The specimen was PBMCs. The receptors were sampled from a woman in her thirties or forties in good health. Some clones in this sample may be carry-over from other donors' samples. Each CDR3 is given with its conserved first and last residue. Some rows mark clone size as missing; the rest say once, few, many or name a class of expanded clone.

J,V,size,CDR3
TRBJ2-3,TRBV19,-,CASSIGARQDTQYF
TRBJ2-2,TRBV5-1,-,CASSLGLAGDLGTGELFF
TRBJ2-3,TRBV28,-,CASSSALSTDTQYF
TRBJ1-2,TRBV30,-,CAWSDGGYGYTF
TRBJ2-2,TRBV4-2,few,CASSQLAGWATGELFF
TRBJ1-4,TRBV18,-,CASSPLRAGGEPATNEKLFF
TRBJ2-1,TRBV5-1,once,CASSLALAGGSYNEQFF
TRBJ1-4,TRBV6-1,-,CASSPGGVEKLFF
TRBJ2-5,TRBV11-2,-,CASSSPRTGGETQYF
TRBJ2-2,TRBV10-2,-,CASGRIGELFF
TRBJ2-1,TRBV28,-,CASSPTRAGLDEQFF
TRBJ2-5,TRBV11-2,-,CASSLILTGSETQYF
TRBJ2-5,TRBV6-5,many,CASSRTSWETQYF
TRBJ2-5,TRBV14,-,CASSQVVQETQYF
TRBJ2-5,TRBV6-6,-,CASSYSIGSGETQYF
TRBJ2-3,TRBV7-2,-,CASSEGLATDTQYF
TRBJ2-2,TRBV19,-,CASKHRTVNTGELFF
-,TRBV11-2,-,CASSLDRSHYEQYF
TRBJ1-1,TRBV4-1,-,CASSHYPPQGGGEAFF
TRBJ2-7,TRBV5-1,-,CASSVGLAESREQYF
TRBJ2-5,TRBV11-3,many,CASSLGQGAGAGDETQYF
TRBJ2-5,TRBV19,-,CASQDGVSTQYF
TRBJ2-7,TRBV6-1,-,CASSDPRRLAGGTLHYEQYF
TRBJ1-2,TRBV2,-,CASSESIFNYGYTF
TRBJ1-3,TRBV28,-,CASSLRGQSPGNTIYF
TRBJ2-5,TRBV5-1,-,CASSLDQETQYF
TRBJ1-5,TRBV27,-,CASSFFSNQPQHF
TRBJ1-2,TRBV28,-,CALPAVNYGYTF
TRBJ1-2,TRBV7-2,-,CASSNLPGQGRRGYTF
TRBJ1-1,TRBV19,-,CASTNEGGVMNTEAFF
TRBJ2-3,TRBV28,once,CASSTRRTSGTTDTQYF
TRBJ2-5,TRBV5-4,-,CAGSGQGEETQYF
TRBJ1-1,TRBV5-1,-,CASSLETGPNTEAFF
TRBJ2-4,TRBV7-2,few,CASSLVSGRPAKNIQYF
TRBJ2-3,TRBV7-2,-,CASSRRPSGRTDTQYF
TRBJ2-7,TRBV7-9,-,CASSLRLAGLRYEQYF